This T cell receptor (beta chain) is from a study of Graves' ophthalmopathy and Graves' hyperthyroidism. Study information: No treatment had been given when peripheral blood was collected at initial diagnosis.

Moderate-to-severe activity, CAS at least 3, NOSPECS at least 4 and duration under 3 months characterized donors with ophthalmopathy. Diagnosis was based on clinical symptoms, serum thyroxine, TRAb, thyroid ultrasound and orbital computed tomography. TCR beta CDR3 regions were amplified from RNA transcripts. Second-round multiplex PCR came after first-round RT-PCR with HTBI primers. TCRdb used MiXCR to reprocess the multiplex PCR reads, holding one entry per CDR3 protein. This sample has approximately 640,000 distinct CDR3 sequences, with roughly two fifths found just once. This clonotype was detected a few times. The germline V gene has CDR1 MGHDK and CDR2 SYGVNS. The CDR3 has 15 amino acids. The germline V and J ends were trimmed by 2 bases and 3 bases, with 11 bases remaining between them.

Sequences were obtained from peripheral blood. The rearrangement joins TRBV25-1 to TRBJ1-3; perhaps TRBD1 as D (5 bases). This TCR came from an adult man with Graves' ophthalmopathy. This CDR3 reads CASSERGGGGNTIYF. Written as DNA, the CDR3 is TGTGCCAGCAGTGAACGCGGGGGTGGTGGAAACACCATATATTTT.